These 30 T cell receptor beta chains originate from one sample sequenced in a study of T cells after yellow fever vaccination. TCRdb reprocessed the 5' RACE reads via MiXCR and lists one record per CDR3 protein. The table has hundreds of thousands of distinct CDR3 sequences, around 16% seen once; the top ten hold 17%. Here the sequenced sample was PBMCs, taken around 5 days after the first yellow fever vaccination. These receptors all come from a man younger than 35 who received the YFV17D yellow fever vaccine.

The CDR3 loop is CASSLGQGGMYEQYV. CDR3 DNA: TGTGCCAGCAGCTTGGGACAGGGAGGGATGTACGAGCAGTACGTC. The chain employs TRBV7-8 and TRBJ2-7, with TRBD1 matching 9 bases. CDR3 length: 15 residues. Unmatched junction bases numbered 7, after V lost 3 bases and J lost 4 bases. Per the germline V gene, CDR1 is SGHVS and CDR2 is FQNEAQ.

This clonotype occurred a few times. This chain uses TRBV12-3 or TRBV12-4 with TRBJ2-5, with D possibly TRBD1 on 6 matching bases. Deletions cut 7 bases from V and 3 bases from J, with 15 bases between. This CDR3 is 14 amino acids long. The CDR3 spells CASKPHGGEETQYF. DNA of the CDR3: TGTGCCAGCAAACCCCATGGGGGCGAAGAGACCCAGTACTTC.

This clonotype has just a few counts. The V call is TRBV7-2, the J call TRBJ2-7, with TRBD1 as a possible D gene (6 bases). CDR3 size: 14 residues. V was pared by 0 bases and J by 3 bases, with 9 bases between. Germline assignment: CDR1 SGHTA and CDR2 FQGNSA. The DNA for the CDR3 is TGTGCCAGCAGCTTAGCCGTGGACAGCTACGAGCAGTACTTC. Amino acids: CASSLAVDSYEQYF.

This clonotype came up a few times. The rearrangement links TRBV24-1 to TRBJ1-2, with D unresolved. V dropped 0 bases and J dropped 1 base, with 5 bases sitting between them. This CDR3 has 14 residues. From germline, CDR1 is KGHDR and CDR2 SFDVKD. The CDR3 bases are TGTGCCACCAGTGATTTGAACAGTAACTATGGCTACACCTTC. Residues: CATSDLNSNYGYTF.

This clonotype has only a few counts. The V and J genes are TRBV24-1 and TRBJ2-3; weak D call: TRBD1 (5 bases). Trimming took off 9 bases at V and 0 bases at J, with 15 bases between the two ends. The CDR3 is made up of 15 amino acids. Germline V gene data show CDR1 as KGHDR and CDR2 as SFDVKD. The chain's CDR3 is CATSPGSTSTDTQYF. CDR3 sequence (DNA): TGTGCCACCTCCCCAGGGTCCACTAGCACAGATACGCAGTATTTT.

This clonotype turned up a few times. This chain connects TRBV4-1 to TRBJ1-2; the D gene is possibly TRBD1 (5 bases). Germline V lookup: CDR1 MGHRA, CDR2 YSYEKL. This CDR3 is built from 14 residues. V gave up 5 bases and J gave up 2 bases, with 12 bases separating them. CDR3 amino acids: CASSNRGENYGYTF. In nucleotides, the CDR3 is TGCGCCAGCAGCAACCGAGGGGAGAACTATGGCTACACCTTC.

This clonotype was recorded only once. The genes are TRBV6-1 and TRBJ2-7; D remains unclear. The V and J ends lost 1 base and 4 bases respectively, with 8 bases between them. Germline CDR1 and CDR2: MNHNS and SASEGT. This CDR3 comprises 13 residues. This CDR3 is CASSEGSSYEQYV. CDR3 bases: TGTGCCAGCAGTGAAGGTTCAAGTTACGAGCAGTACGTC.

The chain combines TRBV20-1 with TRBJ2-7; a possible D gene is TRBD1 (6 bases). Germline loops: CDR1 DFQATT, CDR2 SNEGSKA (reference sequence). This CDR3 has 14 amino acids. Between the trimmed V and J ends, which lost 5 bases and 6 bases, there was a span of 20 bases. CDR3 sequence: CSASNRAPRGEQYF. CDR3 sequence (DNA): TGCAGTGCTTCCAACAGGGCCCCTCGCGGCGAGCAGTACTTC.

The chain couples TRBV12-3 or TRBV12-4 to TRBJ2-7; D gene unclear. The CDR3 is made up of 13 amino acids. Trimming left V 3 bases short and J 2 bases short, with 8 bases between. The CDR3 nucleotides read TGTGCCAGCAGTTTGCACCATGCCTACGAGCAGTACTTC. It yields the protein CASSLHHAYEQYF.

J is TRBJ1-2 and V is TRBV7-2, with D perhaps TRBD1 (5 bases). The germline gives CDR1 SGHTA, CDR2 FQGNSA. This CDR3 region has 13 residues. V lost 2 bases and J 6 bases, leaving 10 bases between the germline ends. The CDR3 reads CASSLNQGDGYTF. The CDR3 DNA reads as TGTGCCAGCAGCTTAAACCAGGGAGATGGCTACACCTTC.

This clonotype showed up just a few times. The chain uses TRBV7-6 and TRBJ2-3, with a possible D match to TRBD2 (5 bases). Germline values: CDR1 SGHVS, CDR2 FNYEAQ. Trimming stripped 0 bases from V and 2 bases from J, with 15 bases between. This CDR3 region has 17 residues. The CDR3 region is CASSLAGLAVFTDTQYF. The CDR3 DNA reads TGTGCCAGCAGCTTAGCGGGCCTAGCAGTATTCACAGATACGCAGTATTTT.

This clonotype was seen more than once but under ten times. The V call is TRBV7-9, the J call TRBJ1-2; weak D call: TRBD1 (6 bases). The germline CDR1 and CDR2 sequences are SEHNR and FQNEAQ (reference sequence). Trimming removed 5 bases from V and 7 bases from J, with 26 bases in between. The CDR3 sequence is 17 residues long. CDR3 residues: CASSAILRRGKGGGYTF. CDR3 bases: TGTGCCAGCAGCGCGATCCTTCGTCGGGGCAAAGGGGGTGGCTACACCTTC.

This clonotype was seen a single time. The chain carries TRBV10-1 and TRBJ2-1; D gene ambiguous. Trimming left V 10 bases short and J 6 bases short, with 22 bases between. Germline values: CDR1 WNHNN, CDR2 SYGVQD (reference sequence). This CDR3 is 15 amino acids long. The CDR3 DNA reads TGCGCCATTCACATGGAGCCCCACTACTCCAATGAGCAGTTCTTC. It is translated as CAIHMEPHYSNEQFF.

A few counts support this clonotype. J is TRBJ2-5 and V is TRBV4-3; a weak D match, TRBD2 (6 bases). The V end lost 0 bases, the J end lost 4 bases, and 12 bases lay between the germline ends. Germline assignment: CDR1 LGHNA and CDR2 YSLEER. CDR3 length equals 15 residues. Written as DNA, the CDR3 is TGCGCCAGCAGCCAAGAGAGTACTAGCCCAGAGACCCAGTACTTC. This gives the protein CASSQESTSPETQYF.

As DNA, the CDR3 is TGTGCCAGCAGTTCTAGCGGGGGACAGTACGAGCAGTACGTC. Translation: CASSSSGGQYEQYV. The V and J genes are TRBV28 and TRBJ2-7; 10 bases align to TRBD2. J was trimmed by 4 bases and V by 4 bases; bases with no gene match: 4. The germline V gene encodes CDR1 MDHEN and CDR2 SYDVKM. CDR3 length: 14 amino acids.

This clonotype occurred many times. The rearrangement links TRBV20-1 to TRBJ1-5, with D possibly being TRBD1 (5 bases). Trimming removed 3 bases from V and 4 bases from J, with 10 bases in between. CDR1 and CDR2 from the germline V gene are DFQATT and SNEGSKA (reference sequence). This CDR3 has 13 residues. The CDR3 coding sequence is TGCAGTGCTAGTGGGGGAGTGAATCAGCCCCAGCATTTT. This gives the protein CSASGGVNQPQHF.

This rearrangement joins TRBV27 to TRBJ1-1; D is undetermined. Germline lookup yields CDR1 MNHEY and CDR2 SMNVEV (reference sequence). The CDR3 is 13 amino acids. The V end was cut by 5 bases, the J end by 8 bases, with 15 bases between. CDR3 nucleotides: TGTGCCAGCAGTGCCCGTGGGCGTGGAGAAGCTTTCTTT. Its translation is CASSARGRGEAFF.

This clonotype was recorded a few times. The chain combines TRBV7-9 with TRBJ2-3; 7 bases are shared with TRBD2. Germline V CDR1 and CDR2: SEHNR, FQNEAQ (reference sequence). V gave up 5 bases and J gave up 2 bases; unmatched junction bases: 7. This CDR3 is built from 15 residues. The DNA for the CDR3 is TGTGCCAGCAGCAGTTTTAGCGGGCCCACAGATACGCAGTATTTT. Translation: CASSSFSGPTDTQYF.

This rearrangement joins TRBV6-5 to TRBJ1-3; D is uncertain. The CDR3 has 15 amino acids. Trimming shortened V by 4 bases and J by 1 base, and 11 bases separated the two germline ends. Germline assignment: CDR1 MNHEY and CDR2 SVGAGI. CDR3 DNA sequence: TGTGCCAGCAGTTCCGTTGCAGGTTCTGGAAACACCATATATTTT. The encoded protein is CASSSVAGSGNTIYF.

This clonotype was recorded at least ten times. The V call is TRBV7-6, the J call TRBJ2-5; a possible D gene is TRBD2 (6 bases). Germline V gene lookup returns CDR1 SGHVS and CDR2 FNYEAQ. V lost 5 bases, J lost 5 bases, and 18 bases lay in between. There are 15 residues in the CDR3. CDR3 region: CASSPRSGVRETQYF. The DNA for the CDR3 is TGTGCCAGCAGCCCAAGGTCGGGGGTACGGGAGACCCAGTACTTC.

This clonotype was picked up many times. V and J are TRBV4-3 and TRBJ2-1, with no clear D. The V gene lost 3 bases and the J gene lost 0 bases, with 12 bases spanning the gap. This CDR3 is built from 16 residues. Looked up from germline, CDR1 is LGHNA and CDR2 is YSLEER. The CDR3 bases are TGCGCCAGCAGCCAGAACCCCGAGAGCTCCTACAATGAGCAGTTCTTC. As protein: CASSQNPESSYNEQFF.

The sample holds a few counts of this clonotype. The chain is built from TRBV9 and TRBJ2-5, with 9 nucleotides matching TRBD1. The CDR3 has 14 residues. Looked up from germline, CDR1 is SGDLS and CDR2 is YYNGEE. V lost 2 bases to trimming and J lost 5 bases; unmatched junction nucleotides: 4. Written as DNA, the CDR3 is TGTGCCAGCAGCGTCGGGACAGGGTGGGAGACCCAGTACTTC. Its translation is CASSVGTGWETQYF. The full variable domain, in which reference TRBV9 and TRBJ2-5 provide the parts outside the CDR3, is DSGVTQTPKHLITATGQRVTLRCSPRSGDLSVYWYQQSLDQGLQFLIQYYNGEERAKGNILERFSAQQFPDLHSELNLSSLELGDSALYFCASSVGTGWETQYFGPGTRLLVL.

Only a few counts were recorded for this clonotype. This rearrangement joins TRBV4-1 to TRBJ1-2; 9 nucleotides match TRBD1. CDR1 is MGHRA, CDR2 YSYEKL, per germline. The CDR3 covers 16 residues. The V gene end was trimmed by 3 bases and the J gene end by 8 bases; junction bases not matched to a gene: 13. The CDR3 is CASSQDGTGRLRGYTF. The CDR3, as DNA: TGCGCCAGCAGCCAGGACGGGACAGGGAGGTTGAGAGGCTACACCTTC.

This clonotype turned up a few times. The chain employs TRBV4-2 and TRBJ1-1, with D unresolved. This CDR3 has 14 amino acids. Deletions cut 0 bases from V and 7 bases from J, with 12 bases between. In germline, CDR1 is LGHNA, CDR2 YNFKEQ. The CDR3 DNA reads as TGTGCCAGCAGCCAAGATCGGGGAAGTCTTGAAGCTTTCTTT. Protein product: CASSQDRGSLEAFF.

The V call is TRBV7-3, the J call TRBJ1-2, with 8 bases aligning to TRBD1. Germline values: CDR1 SGHTA, CDR2 FQGTGA. The V and J ends lost 4 bases and 7 bases, in that order; junction bases with no gene match: 8. This CDR3 is built from 14 residues. The DNA for the CDR3 is TGTGCCAGCAGCTCCAAGGACAGGGAACGTGGCTACACCTTC. Its translation is CASSSKDRERGYTF.

This chain joins TRBV18 and TRBJ1-3, with no clear D. V lost 2 bases and J lost 4, with 9 bases in between. Germline V CDR1 and CDR2: KGHSH, LQKENI. This CDR3 comprises 14 residues. CDR3 sequence (DNA): TGTGCCAGCTCACCAGACATCGGCGGAAACACCATATATTTT. Protein sequence: CASSPDIGGNTIYF.

This clonotype was counted between two and nine times. The chain recombines TRBV5-1 with TRBJ2-5; no clear D gene. Trimming took 4 bases from V and 3 from J, leaving 16 bases between them. Looked up from germline, CDR1 is SGHRS and CDR2 is YFSETQ. The CDR3 is 15 amino acids. The CDR3, as DNA: TGCGCCAGCAGCGCCACTTTTACCGGAGAAGAGACCCAGTACTTC. Its protein product is CASSATFTGEETQYF.

This clonotype has a handful of counts. This sequence joins TRBV5-1 and TRBJ2-7; D call uncertain. Germline CDR1 is SGHRS and CDR2 is YFSETQ. Between the trimmed V and J ends, which lost 4 bases and 6 bases, there was a span of 14 bases. CDR3 length equals 13 residues. The CDR3 protein is CASSRSTPSEQYV. DNA of the CDR3: TGCGCCAGCAGCAGAAGTACGCCCAGCGAGCAGTACGTC.

This clonotype was seen many times. This chain's CDR3 is CASSVTVNTGELFF. For the CDR3, the DNA is TGTGCCAGCAGTGTGACAGTAAACACCGGGGAGCTGTTTTTT. The chain joins TRBV6-4 to TRBJ2-2; TRBD1 is a possible D gene (5 bases). This CDR3 has 14 residues. The germline V and J ends were trimmed by 4 bases and 2 bases, with 8 bases remaining between them. Germline loops: CDR1 MRHNA, CDR2 SNTAGT.

V is TRBV12-3 or TRBV12-4 and J is TRBJ2-3; perhaps D is TRBD1 or TRBD2 (6 bases each). Between the trimmed V and J ends, which lost 0 bases and 7 bases, there was a span of 14 bases. This CDR3 comprises 15 residues. In DNA form, the CDR3 reads TGTGCCAGCAGTTTAGCAAGGGCGGGGACATATACGCAGTATTTT. It translates to CASSLARAGTYTQYF.